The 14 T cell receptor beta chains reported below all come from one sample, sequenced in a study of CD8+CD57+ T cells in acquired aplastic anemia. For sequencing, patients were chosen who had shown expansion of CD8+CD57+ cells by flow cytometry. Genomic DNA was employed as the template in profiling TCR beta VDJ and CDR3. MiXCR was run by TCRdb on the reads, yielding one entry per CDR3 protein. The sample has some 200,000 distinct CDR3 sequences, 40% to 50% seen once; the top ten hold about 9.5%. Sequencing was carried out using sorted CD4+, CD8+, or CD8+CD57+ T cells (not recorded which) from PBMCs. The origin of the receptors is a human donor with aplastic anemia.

As DNA, the CDR3 is TGTGCCAGCAGTTTAATCGGGACAGGCGGCGAGCAGTACTTC. Protein: CASSLIGTGGEQYF. J is TRBJ2-7 and V is TRBV12-3 or TRBV12-4; TRBD1 aligns across 8 bases. The length of the CDR3 is 14 residues. The V and J ends lost 2 bases and 6 bases, in that order; junction bases with no gene match: 6.

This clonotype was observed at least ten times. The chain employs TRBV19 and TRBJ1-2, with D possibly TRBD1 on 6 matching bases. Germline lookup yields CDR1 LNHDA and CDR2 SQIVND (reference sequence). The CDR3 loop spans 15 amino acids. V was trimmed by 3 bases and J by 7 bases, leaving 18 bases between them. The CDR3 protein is CASSISMGQGPGYTF. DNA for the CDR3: TGTGCCAGTAGTATTTCAATGGGACAAGGACCTGGCTACACCTTC.

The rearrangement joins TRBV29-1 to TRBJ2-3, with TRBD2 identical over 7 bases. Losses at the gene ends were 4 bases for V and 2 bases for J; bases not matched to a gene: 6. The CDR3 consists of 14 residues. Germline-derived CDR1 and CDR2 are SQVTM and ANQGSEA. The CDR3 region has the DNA TGCAGCGTTGGTGGCGGGAGCATCACAGATACGCAGTATTTT. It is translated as CSVGGGSITDTQYF.

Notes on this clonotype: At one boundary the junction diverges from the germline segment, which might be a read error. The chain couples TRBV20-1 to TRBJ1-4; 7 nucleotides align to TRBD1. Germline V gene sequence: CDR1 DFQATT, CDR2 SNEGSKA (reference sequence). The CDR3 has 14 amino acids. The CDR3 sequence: CSASRDRDGEKLSF. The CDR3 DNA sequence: TGCAGTGCTAGCCGCGACAGGGACGGAGAAAAACTGTCTTTT.

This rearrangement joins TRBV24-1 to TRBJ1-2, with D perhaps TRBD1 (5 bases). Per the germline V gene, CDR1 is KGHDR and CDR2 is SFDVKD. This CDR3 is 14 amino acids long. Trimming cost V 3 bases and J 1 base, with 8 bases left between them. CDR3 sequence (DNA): TGTGCCACCAGTGATCTCCAGGGTAACTATGGCTACACCTTC. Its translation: CATSDLQGNYGYTF.

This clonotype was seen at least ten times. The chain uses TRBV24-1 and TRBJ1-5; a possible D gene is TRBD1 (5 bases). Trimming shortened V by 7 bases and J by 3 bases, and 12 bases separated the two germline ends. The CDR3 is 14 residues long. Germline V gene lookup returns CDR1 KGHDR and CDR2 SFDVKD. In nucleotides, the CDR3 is TGTGCCACCAGGGACGAGGGGTACAATCAGCCCCAGCATTTT. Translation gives CATRDEGYNQPQHF.

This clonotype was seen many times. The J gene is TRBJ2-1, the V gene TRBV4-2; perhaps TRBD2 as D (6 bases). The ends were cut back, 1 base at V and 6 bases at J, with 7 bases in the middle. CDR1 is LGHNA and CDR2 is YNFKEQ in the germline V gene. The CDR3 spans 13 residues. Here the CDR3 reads CASSQVGGNEQFF. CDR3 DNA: TGTGCCAGCAGCCAAGTGGGGGGCAATGAGCAGTTCTTC.

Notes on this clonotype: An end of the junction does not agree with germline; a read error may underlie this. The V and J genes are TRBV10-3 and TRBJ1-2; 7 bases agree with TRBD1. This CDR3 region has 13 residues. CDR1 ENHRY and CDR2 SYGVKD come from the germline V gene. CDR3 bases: TGTGCCAGCAGTGCCGGGACAGCAAGTGGCTACACCTTC. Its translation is CASSAGTASGYTF.

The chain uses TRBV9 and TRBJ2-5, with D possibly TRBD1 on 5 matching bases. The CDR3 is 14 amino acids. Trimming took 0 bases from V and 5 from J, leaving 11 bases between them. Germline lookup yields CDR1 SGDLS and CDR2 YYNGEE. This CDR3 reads CASSVGGNRETQYF. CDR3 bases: TGTGCCAGCAGCGTAGGAGGAAACAGGGAGACCCAGTACTTC.

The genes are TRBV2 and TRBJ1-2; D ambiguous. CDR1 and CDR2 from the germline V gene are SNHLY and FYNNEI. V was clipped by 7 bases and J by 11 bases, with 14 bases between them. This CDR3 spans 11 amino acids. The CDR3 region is CASTEDGPYTF. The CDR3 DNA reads TGTGCCAGCACCGAAGACGGACCATACACCTTC.

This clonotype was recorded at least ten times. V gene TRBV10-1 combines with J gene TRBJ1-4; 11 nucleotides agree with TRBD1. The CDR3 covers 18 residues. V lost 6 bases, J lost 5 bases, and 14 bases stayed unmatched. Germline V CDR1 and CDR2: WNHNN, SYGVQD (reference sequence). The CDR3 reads CASRRHWTGGRSNEKLFF. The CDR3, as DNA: TGCGCCAGCAGACGCCATTGGACAGGGGGCAGGAGCAATGAAAAACTGTTTTTT.

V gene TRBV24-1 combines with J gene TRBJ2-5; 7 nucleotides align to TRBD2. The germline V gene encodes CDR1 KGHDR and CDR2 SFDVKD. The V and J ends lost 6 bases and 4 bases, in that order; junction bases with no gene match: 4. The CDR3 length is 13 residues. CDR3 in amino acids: CATSQGGGETQYF. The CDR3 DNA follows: TGTGCCACCAGTCAGGGCGGGGGAGAGACCCAGTACTTC.

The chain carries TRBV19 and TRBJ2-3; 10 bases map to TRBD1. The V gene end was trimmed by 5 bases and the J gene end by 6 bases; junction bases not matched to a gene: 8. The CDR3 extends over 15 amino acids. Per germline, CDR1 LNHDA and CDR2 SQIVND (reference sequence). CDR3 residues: CASSSGQGSGDTQYF. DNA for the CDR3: TGTGCCAGTAGTTCGGGACAGGGGTCGGGGGATACGCAGTATTTT.

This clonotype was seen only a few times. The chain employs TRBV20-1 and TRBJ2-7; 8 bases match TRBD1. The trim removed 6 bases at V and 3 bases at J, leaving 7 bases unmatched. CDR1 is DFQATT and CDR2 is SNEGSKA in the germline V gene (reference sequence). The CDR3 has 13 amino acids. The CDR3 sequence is CSARHTGGYEQYF. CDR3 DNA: TGCAGTGCAAGACACACAGGGGGCTACGAGCAGTACTTC.